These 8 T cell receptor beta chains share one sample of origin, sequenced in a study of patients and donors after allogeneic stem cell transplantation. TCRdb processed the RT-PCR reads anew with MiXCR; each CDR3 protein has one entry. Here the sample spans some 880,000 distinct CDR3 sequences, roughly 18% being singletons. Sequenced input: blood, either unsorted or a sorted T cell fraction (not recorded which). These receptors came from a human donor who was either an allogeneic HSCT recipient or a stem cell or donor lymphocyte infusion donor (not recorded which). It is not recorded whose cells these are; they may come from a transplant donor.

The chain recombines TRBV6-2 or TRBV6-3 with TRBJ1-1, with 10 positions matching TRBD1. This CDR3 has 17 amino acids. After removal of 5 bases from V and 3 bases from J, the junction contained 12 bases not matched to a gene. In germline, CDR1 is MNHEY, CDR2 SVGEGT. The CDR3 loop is CASSPTTGGLLHTEAFF. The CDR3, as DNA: TGTGCCAGCAGTCCCACGACAGGGGGCCTTCTACACACTGAAGCTTTCTTT.

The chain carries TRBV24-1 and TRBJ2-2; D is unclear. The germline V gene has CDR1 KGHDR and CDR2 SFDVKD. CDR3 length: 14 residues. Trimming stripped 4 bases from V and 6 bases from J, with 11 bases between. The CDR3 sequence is CATSEDVPPGELFF. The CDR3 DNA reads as TGTGCCACCAGTGAGGACGTACCTCCCGGGGAGCTGTTTTTT.

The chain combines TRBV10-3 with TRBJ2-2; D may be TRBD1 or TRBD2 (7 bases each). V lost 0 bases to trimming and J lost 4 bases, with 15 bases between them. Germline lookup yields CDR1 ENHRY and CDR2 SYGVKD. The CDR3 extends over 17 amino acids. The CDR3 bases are TGTGCCATCAGTGAGTCCCGCAGGGGGGGGAGCACCGGGGAGCTGTTTTTT. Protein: CAISESRRGGSTGELFF.

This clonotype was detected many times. CDR3 region: CATSAPGTDTQYF. The CDR3 DNA sequence: TGTGCCACCAGTGCCCCCGGCACAGATACGCAGTATTTT. V usage is TRBV24-1 and J usage is TRBJ2-3; D is unresolved. The V gene lost 5 bases and the J gene lost 1 base, with 6 bases spanning the gap. Germline CDR1 is KGHDR and CDR2 is SFDVKD. The CDR3 contains 13 residues.

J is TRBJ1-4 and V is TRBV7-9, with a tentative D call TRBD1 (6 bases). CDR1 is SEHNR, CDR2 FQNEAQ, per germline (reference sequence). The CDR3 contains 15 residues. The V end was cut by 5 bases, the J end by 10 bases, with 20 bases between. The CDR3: CASSLKGTPGGKLFF. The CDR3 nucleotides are TGTGCCAGCAGCCTAAAGGGGACACCAGGTGGAAAACTGTTTTTT. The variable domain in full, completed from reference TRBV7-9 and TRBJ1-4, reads DTGVSQNPRHKITKRGQNVTFRCDPISEHNRLYWYRQTLGQGPEFLTYFQNEAQLEKSRLLSDRFSAERPKGSFSTLEIQRTEQGDSAMYLCASSLKGTPGGKLFFGSGTQLSVL.

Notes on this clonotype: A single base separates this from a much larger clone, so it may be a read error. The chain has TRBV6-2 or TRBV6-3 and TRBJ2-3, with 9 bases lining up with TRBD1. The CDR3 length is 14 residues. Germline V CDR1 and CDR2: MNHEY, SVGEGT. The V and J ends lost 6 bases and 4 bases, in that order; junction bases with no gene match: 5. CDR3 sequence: CASSHDRGADTQYF. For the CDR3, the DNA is TGTGCCAGCAGCCACGACAGGGGGGCAGATACGCAGTATTTT.

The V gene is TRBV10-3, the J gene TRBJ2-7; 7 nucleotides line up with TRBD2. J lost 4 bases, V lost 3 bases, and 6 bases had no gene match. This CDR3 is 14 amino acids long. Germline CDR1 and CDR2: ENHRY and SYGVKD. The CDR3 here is CAISDPGGYYEQYF. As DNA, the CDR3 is TGTGCCATCAGTGACCCCGGGGGGTATTACGAGCAGTACTTC.

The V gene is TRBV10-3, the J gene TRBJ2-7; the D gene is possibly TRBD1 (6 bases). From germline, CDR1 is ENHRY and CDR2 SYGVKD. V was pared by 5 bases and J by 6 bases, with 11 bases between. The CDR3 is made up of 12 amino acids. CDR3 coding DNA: TGTGCCATCAGTCCACAGGGTGGCGAGCAGTACTTC. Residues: CAISPQGGEQYF.